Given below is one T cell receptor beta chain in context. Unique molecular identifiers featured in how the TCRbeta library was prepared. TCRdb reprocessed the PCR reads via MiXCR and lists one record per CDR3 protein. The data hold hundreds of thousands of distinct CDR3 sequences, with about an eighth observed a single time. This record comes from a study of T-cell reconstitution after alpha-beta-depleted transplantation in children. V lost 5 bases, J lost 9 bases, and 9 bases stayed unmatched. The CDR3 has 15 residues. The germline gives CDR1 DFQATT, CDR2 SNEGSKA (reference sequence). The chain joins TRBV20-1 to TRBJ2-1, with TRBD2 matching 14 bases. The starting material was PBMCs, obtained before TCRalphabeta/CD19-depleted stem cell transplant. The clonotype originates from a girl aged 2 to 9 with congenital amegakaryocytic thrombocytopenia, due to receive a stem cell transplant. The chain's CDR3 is CSAEKGLAGAGEQFF. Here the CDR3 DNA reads TGCAGTGCTGAAAAGGGACTAGCGGGAGCGGGTGAGCAGTTCTTC.